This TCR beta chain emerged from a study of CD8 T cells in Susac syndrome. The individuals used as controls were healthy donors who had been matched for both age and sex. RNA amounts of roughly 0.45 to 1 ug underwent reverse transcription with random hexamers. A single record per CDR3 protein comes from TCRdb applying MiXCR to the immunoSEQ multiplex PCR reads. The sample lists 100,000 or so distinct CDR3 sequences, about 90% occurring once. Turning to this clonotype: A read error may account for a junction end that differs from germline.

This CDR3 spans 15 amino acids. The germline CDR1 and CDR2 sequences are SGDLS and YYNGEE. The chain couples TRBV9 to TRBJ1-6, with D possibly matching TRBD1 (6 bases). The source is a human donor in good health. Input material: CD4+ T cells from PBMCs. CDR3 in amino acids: CANSSRDGGDSPLHF. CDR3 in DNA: TGTGCCAACAGCTCCCGGGACGGGGGCGATTCACCCCTCCACTTT.